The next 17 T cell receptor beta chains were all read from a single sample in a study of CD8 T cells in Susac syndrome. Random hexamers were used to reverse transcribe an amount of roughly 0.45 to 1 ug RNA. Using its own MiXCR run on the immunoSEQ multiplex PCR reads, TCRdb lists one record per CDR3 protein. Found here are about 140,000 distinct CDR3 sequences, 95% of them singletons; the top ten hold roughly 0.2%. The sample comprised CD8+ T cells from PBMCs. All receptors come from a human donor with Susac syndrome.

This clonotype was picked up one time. CDR3 protein: CASYQTSGFYNEQFF. The CDR3 DNA reads as TGTGCCAGCTACCAGACTAGCGGGTTTTACAATGAGCAGTTCTTC. The chain joins TRBV28 to TRBJ2-1, with 10 nucleotides matching TRBD2. The CDR3 loop spans 15 amino acids. The germline CDR1 and CDR2 sequences are MDHEN and SYDVKM. J was trimmed by 4 bases and V by 8 bases; bases with no gene match: 8.

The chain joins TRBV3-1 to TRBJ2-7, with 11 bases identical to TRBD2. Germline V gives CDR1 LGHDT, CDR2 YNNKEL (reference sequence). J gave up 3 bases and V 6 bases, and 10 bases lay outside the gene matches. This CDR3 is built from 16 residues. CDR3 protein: CASSRTTSGSNYEQYF. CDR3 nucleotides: TGTGCCAGCAGTCGGACCACTAGCGGGAGTAACTACGAGCAGTACTTC.

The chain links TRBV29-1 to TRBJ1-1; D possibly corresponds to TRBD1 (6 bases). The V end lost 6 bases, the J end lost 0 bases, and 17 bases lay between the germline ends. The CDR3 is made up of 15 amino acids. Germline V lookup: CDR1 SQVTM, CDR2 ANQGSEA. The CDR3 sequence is CSVWGADPMNTEAFF. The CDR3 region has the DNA TGCAGCGTCTGGGGGGCAGACCCAATGAACACTGAAGCTTTCTTT.

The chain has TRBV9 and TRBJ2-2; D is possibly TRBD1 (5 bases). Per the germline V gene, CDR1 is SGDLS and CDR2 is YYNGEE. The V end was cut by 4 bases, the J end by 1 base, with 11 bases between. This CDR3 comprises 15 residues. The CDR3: CASSPTTGNTGELFF. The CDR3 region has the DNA TGTGCCAGCAGCCCTACAACAGGGAACACCGGGGAGCTGTTTTTT.

CDR3 nucleotide sequence: TGTGCCAGCAGCCGCAGGGGGCGAGAGACCCAGTACTTC. This encodes CASSRRGRETQYF. The V call is TRBV13, the J call TRBJ2-5; 8 positions match TRBD1. J lost 4 bases, V lost 5 bases, and 3 bases had no gene match. This CDR3 region has 13 residues. Looked up from germline, CDR1 is PRHDT and CDR2 is FYEKMQ (reference sequence).

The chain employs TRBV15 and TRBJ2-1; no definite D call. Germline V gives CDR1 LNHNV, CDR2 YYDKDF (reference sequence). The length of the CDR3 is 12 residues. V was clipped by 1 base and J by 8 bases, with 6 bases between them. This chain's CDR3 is CATSRGEDEQFF. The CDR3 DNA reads TGTGCCACCAGCAGAGGGGAAGATGAGCAGTTCTTC.

The CDR3 DNA reads TGTGCCAGCAGCCAATATGGCCACGAGCAGTACTTC. This translates into CASSQYGHEQYF. This chain joins TRBV7-6 and TRBJ2-7; D ambiguous. Germline V gene data show CDR1 as SGHVS and CDR2 as FNYEAQ. Deletions cut 5 bases from V and 5 bases from J, with 10 bases between. The CDR3 is 12 residues long.

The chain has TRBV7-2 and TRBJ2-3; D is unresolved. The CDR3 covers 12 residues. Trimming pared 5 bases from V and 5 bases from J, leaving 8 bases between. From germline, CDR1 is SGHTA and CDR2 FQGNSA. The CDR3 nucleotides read TGTGCCAGCAGCCCTTGGCGAGATACGCAGTATTTT. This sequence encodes CASSPWRDTQYF.

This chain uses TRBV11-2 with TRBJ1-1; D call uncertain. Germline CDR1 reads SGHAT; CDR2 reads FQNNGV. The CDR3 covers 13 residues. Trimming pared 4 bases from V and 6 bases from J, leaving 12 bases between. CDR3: CASSSDGWAEAFF. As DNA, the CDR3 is TGTGCCAGCAGCTCCGACGGGTGGGCTGAAGCTTTCTTT.

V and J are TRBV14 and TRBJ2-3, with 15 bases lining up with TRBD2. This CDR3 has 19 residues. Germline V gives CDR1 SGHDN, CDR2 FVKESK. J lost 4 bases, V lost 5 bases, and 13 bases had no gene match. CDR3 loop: CASSLRPGLAGGIADTQYF. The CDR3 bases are TGTGCCAGCAGCTTACGGCCGGGACTAGCGGGAGGAATAGCAGATACGCAGTATTTT.

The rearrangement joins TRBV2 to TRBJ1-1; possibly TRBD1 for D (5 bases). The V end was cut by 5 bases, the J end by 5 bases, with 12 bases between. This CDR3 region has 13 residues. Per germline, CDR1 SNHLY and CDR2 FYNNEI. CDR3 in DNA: TGTGCCAGCAGTCGGACATTGCGAACTGAAGCTTTCTTT. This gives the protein CASSRTLRTEAFF. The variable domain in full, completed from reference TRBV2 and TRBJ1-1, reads EPEVTQTPSHQVTQMGQEVILRCVPISNHLYFYWYRQILGQKVEFLVSFYNNEISEKSEIFDDQFSVERPDGSNFTLKIRSTKLEDSAMYFCASSRTLRTEAFFGQGTRLTVV.

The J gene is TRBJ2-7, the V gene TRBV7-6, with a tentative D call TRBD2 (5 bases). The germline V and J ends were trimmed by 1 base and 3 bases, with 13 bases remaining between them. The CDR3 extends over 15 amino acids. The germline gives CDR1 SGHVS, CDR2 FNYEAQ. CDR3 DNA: TGTGCCAGCAGCTTAGGGTCGGGAAACCTCTACGAGCAGTACTTC. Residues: CASSLGSGNLYEQYF.

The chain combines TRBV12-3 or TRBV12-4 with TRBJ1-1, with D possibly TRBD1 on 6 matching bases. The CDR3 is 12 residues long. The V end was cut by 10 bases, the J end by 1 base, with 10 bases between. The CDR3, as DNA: TGTGCCACGGGACATCCGAACACTGAAGCTTTCTTT. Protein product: CATGHPNTEAFF.

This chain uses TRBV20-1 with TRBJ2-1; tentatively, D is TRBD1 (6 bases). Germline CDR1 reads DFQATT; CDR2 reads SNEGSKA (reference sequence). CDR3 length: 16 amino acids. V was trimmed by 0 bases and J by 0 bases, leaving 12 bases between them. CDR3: CSARELKGDSYNEQFF. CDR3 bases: TGCAGTGCTAGAGAGCTTAAGGGGGACTCCTACAATGAGCAGTTCTTC.

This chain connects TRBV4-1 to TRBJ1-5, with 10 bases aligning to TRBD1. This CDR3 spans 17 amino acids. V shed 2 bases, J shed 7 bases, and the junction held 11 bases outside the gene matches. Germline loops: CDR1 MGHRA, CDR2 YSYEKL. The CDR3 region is CASSQMGPGQGRQPQHF. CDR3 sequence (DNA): TGCGCCAGCAGCCAAATGGGGCCGGGACAGGGGCGCCAGCCCCAGCATTTT.

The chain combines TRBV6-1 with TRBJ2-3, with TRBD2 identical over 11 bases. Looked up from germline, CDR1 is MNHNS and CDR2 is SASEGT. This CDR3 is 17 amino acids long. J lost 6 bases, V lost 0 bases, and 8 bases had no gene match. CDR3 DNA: TGTGCCAGCAGTGAAGCGCCGGCTAGCGGGAGGATGGATACGCAGTATTTT. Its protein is CASSEAPASGRMDTQYF.

This CDR3 reads CSASPPGAGGEDTQYF. DNA for the CDR3: TGCAGTGCTAGTCCCCCCGGTGCAGGCGGAGAAGATACGCAGTATTTT. The rearrangement links TRBV20-1 to TRBJ2-3; D unclear. This CDR3 has 16 residues. Deletions cut 3 bases from V and 5 bases from J, with 21 bases between. Germline values: CDR1 DFQATT, CDR2 SNEGSKA (reference sequence).